The following is a TCR beta chain sequence with its context. Its target is not known. This specimen comes from a study of cytotoxic CD8 clonotypes in ibrutinib-treated CLL. General study findings and limits: The study found public clonotypes uncommon, contracting or stable on treatment.

The repertoire was sequenced with immunoSEQ multiplex PCR; TCRdb's copy has only in-frame clones and lacks some. The sample records around 50,000 clones, roughly 50% being singletons. With 4 bases clipped from V and 3 bases from J, the junction kept 5 bases outside the gene matches. This CDR3 spans 15 amino acids. CDR1 is SEHNR and CDR2 is FQNEAQ in the germline V gene (reference sequence). The sequence was obtained from a human donor with chronic lymphocytic leukemia. The chain combines TRBV7-9 with TRBJ2-7, with 11 bases matching TRBD1. The sequencing used PBMCs, collected after 24 months of ibrutinib treatment. The CDR3 sequence is CASSWTGTGGYEQYF. CDR3 DNA: TGTGCCAGCAGCTGGACCGGGACAGGGGGCTACGAGCAGTACTTC.